These T cell receptor beta chains were read from a single sample in a study of T cells in Graves' hyperthyroidism and ophthalmopathy. TCRdb processed the multiplex PCR reads anew with MiXCR; each CDR3 protein has one entry. The sample contains some 150,000 distinct CDR3 sequences, less than 25% of which appear only once. Sequenced sample: blood. These receptors all stem from a woman between 50 and 59 years old with Graves' hyperthyroidism that later progressed to Graves' ophthalmopathy. CDR3s leave out the opening cysteine and the closing phenylalanine or tryptophan. Clone size is not always given. Where it is, it says once, few, many or a class for expanded clones.

cdr3_aa v_call clone_size
ASSYGSTGKNTEAF TRBV7-3 many
ASSLLSGFGETQY TRBV5-5 many
ASSLKQTRSTEAF TRBV12-3/TRBV12-4 few
ASTGLHPYNEQF TRBV27 few
ASSSTGKMNTEAF TRBV6-1 many
ASSLEGRASSGNTIY TRBV13 many
ASSHLGQGTGELF TRBV12-3/TRBV12-4 .
ASRVTSGRGGQF TRBV10-1 .
ASSRGTSGTTDTQY TRBV3-1 many
ASSGNKVPGNTIY TRBV2 .
ASSLAGGDNSPLH TRBV5-1 many
ASSSQGSSYNSPLH TRBV28 few
ASTPGGGSGTQY TRBV28 many
ASRQGNGNQPQH TRBV28 many
ASSQQGTSGLRQF TRBV7-9 .
AWGSRQETQY TRBV30 many
ASSRGASGSSEQY TRBV3-1 many
ASSLEGLGLGGNQPQH TRBV7-8 many
ATSDLPWGLGSYNEQF TRBV24-1 .
ASRTPTETQY TRBV28 many
ASSQAKHGSTAF TRBV4-1 .
SAPRGRLAGPYEQY TRBV20-1 many
ASSYSGRAGETQY TRBV12-3/TRBV12-4 many
ASSPPSTNEKLF TRBV18 many
ASSPRGTYGYT TRBV6-2/TRBV6-3 .
ASSINPGSRF TRBV28 many
ASTRDAAYNEQF TRBV6-1 .
ASGLWPNTGELF TRBV12-5 many
ASSGHGSNQPQH TRBV7-9 many
ASSGSGGLKNIQY TRBV28 many
ASSRYDSSNNQPQH TRBV5-6 many